This T cell receptor beta chain was captured by sequencing in a study of blood T cell repertoires in COVID-19. Study context: From the United States, Italy and Spain came samples of acute and convalescent COVID-19. The analysed material was cDNA or gDNA that came from T cells, B-cell-depleted T cells, or PBMCs.

Original data processing: Amplification of reference gene primers provided the estimated nucleated cell counts. TCRdb's table, derived via immunoSEQ multiplex PCR, lists solely in-frame clones and lacks some. Clonal size and the V and J genes are those of that table, whereas D and trimming came from the DNA. The table lists approximately 35,000 clones, 78% of them singletons, with over 35% in the top ten. CDR3 length: 13 residues. The V segment lost 5 bases and the J segment 4 bases; nucleotides outside the gene matches: 5. Germline-derived CDR1 and CDR2 are LNHDA and SQIVND (reference sequence). There are a few counts of this clone.

The chain combines TRBV19 with TRBJ2-7, with TRBD1 matching over 7 bases. This clonotype was obtained from a man aged 80 or over with acute or convalescent COVID-19. Sequencing was carried out using peripheral blood. The DNA of the CDR3 is TGTGCCAGTAGTCGCGCAGGGGGATACGAGCAGTACTTC. Translation: CASSRAGGYEQYF.